This T cell receptor (beta chain) was retrieved from a study of T cell clonality in common variable immunodeficiency (dated by TCRdb to between 2014 and 2017). Broader findings and caveats from the paper: Patient heterogeneity within the CVID cohort put limits on correlating repertoire features with clinical complications. Even though DNA input was the same, control samples had an average of about 80,000 unique sequences each, compared with roughly 32,000 in CVID samples. Fewer TCRbeta clones were shared among CVID subjects than among healthy controls (p < 0.0001). CVID TCRbeta sequences were reported to have fewer deletions and N-nucleotide insertions and to lack highly modified clones with 13 or more V deletions. Compared with healthy controls, CVID subjects showed increased TCRbeta clonality (t-test p = 0.018), a feature most characteristic of about a third of subjects. According to the authors, figuring out what caused the increased clonality in CVID would require sequencing the repertoires of T cell subpopulations.

CDR1 is given as DFQATT and CDR2 as SNEGSKA, both from the germline V gene (reference sequence). From its cysteine to its phenylalanine, the CDR3 spans 14 amino acids. The DNA has 33 bases, all within the CDR3, and is read from base 1. Relative to germline, V is missing 3 bases and J is missing 2 bases, with 5 bases of the junction outside any gene match. This clone was found many times. The antigen this receptor binds is unknown. The read terminates 3 residues before the CDR3 end, so the remaining end is supplied by the germline J gene. Most of the CVID patients and most of the healthy controls were of Caucasian heritage. From each donor, roughly 5 to 9 ml of heparinized peripheral whole blood was collected. Genomic DNA from adults with common variable immune deficiency (CVID) and from healthy adult controls was the source for sequencing TCRbeta CDR3 repertoires. There were 22 healthy adult volunteers in the control group (about 12 female and 10 or so male), ranging in age from roughly 23 to 70 years, with a mean age of about 36. Diluted blood was density-centrifuged over Hypaque 1077 or Ficoll-Paque to isolate peripheral blood mononuclear cells. Genomic DNA was obtained from unsorted mononuclear cells using either Qiagen column purification or a centrifugation-based method.

CVID samples and control samples contributed equivalent amounts of genomic DNA as sequencing input. For every sample, a 60 bp segment covering the rearranged TCRbeta CDR3 region was amplified and then sequenced. The immunoSEQ assay, a bias-corrected multiplex PCR with high-throughput sequencing, was employed for TCRbeta amplification. Per the authors' processing: Every unique nucleotide sequence was considered a clone and was annotated with V, D and J genes, copy number and frequency. Sequences were labeled productive if in frame, and non-productive if out of frame or containing stop codons. As previously described, clonality was computed from Shannon's entropy. The predicted amino acid sequences of productive clones were used to derive the mean CDR3 Kyte-Doolittle hydropathy. The R hclust function was used to hierarchically cluster scaled V gene usage with Manhattan distance and complete linkage. To assess clone sharing by CDR3 amino acid sequence, 12 repertoires per group were resampled over 100 rounds. The repertoires were searched for approximately 73 published EBV-specific and a few hundred published CMV-specific TCRbeta sequences. Analysis left out two CVID samples that produced under 10,000 sequences, so approximately 40 CVID repertoires remained. The source is immuneACCESS, and TCRdb retained only in-frame sequences with V and J called. Part of the clones is not carried over; for the studies checked, unresolved V genes explain less than half of this, and the remainder is unexplained. Clone size and V and J calls were adopted from that table, with D and trimming inferred from the DNA. For this sample, approximately 37,000 clones are listed, none of them singletons. The ten top clones hold 3% to 4.5% of the sample.

The rearrangement combines TRBV20-1 with TRBJ2-7, and TRBD2 matches 9 of the central bases. Source material: peripheral blood mononuclear cells. This clonotype was sampled from a person between 18 and 70 years old in good health. The CDR3 bases that were read are TGCAGTGCTAGTTGGGCGGGAGGGCCCTACGAG. It codes for CSASWAGGPYE. The full CDR3 reads CSASWAGGPYEQYF.